This passage covers 12 T cell receptor beta chains from one sample sequenced in a study of cytomegalovirus exposure and HLA in healthy donors. A multiplex PCR was run with 60 Vbeta primers and 13 Jbeta primers. The method was immunoSEQ multiplex PCR; TCRdb's version includes in-frame clones alone and lacks a portion of them. The listing contains approximately 70,000 clones. The sequenced sample was PBMCs. The source is a woman in her 30s in good health and CMV-seronegative.

The CDR3 DNA sequence: TGTGCCAGCAGCCGCCCCGGGACAGGGGTATACGAGCAGTACTTC. It codes for CASSRPGTGVYEQYF. V usage is TRBV14 and J usage is TRBJ2-7; the match to TRBD1 covers 10 bases. The germline V gene has CDR1 SGHDN and CDR2 FVKESK. The trim removed 4 bases at V and 4 bases at J, leaving 7 bases unmatched. The CDR3 sequence is 15 residues long. Together with reference TRBV14 and TRBJ2-7, the CDR3 gives the full variable domain: EAGVTQFPSHSVIEKGQTVTLRCDPISGHDNLYWYRRVMGKEIKFLLHFVKESKQDESGMPNNRFLAERTGGTYSTLKVQPAELEDSGVYFCASSRPGTGVYEQYFGPGTRLTVT.

CDR3 protein: CASSSRDSSYEQYF. The CDR3 nucleotides are TGCGCCAGCAGCTCCCGGGACAGCTCCTACGAGCAGTACTTC. The chain is built from TRBV5-1 and TRBJ2-7, with 7 bases that match TRBD1. V lost 3 bases and J lost 0; bases outside the gene matches: 3. The CDR3 contains 14 residues. CDR1 and CDR2 from the germline V gene are SGHRS and YFSETQ. Full variable domain (remainder filled in from reference TRBV5-1 and TRBJ2-7): KAGVTQTPRYLIKTRGQQVTLSCSPISGHRSVSWYQQTPGQGLQFLFEYFSETQRNKGNFPGRFSGRQFSNSRSEMNVSTLELGDSALYLCASSSRDSSYEQYFGPGTRLTVT.

A word on this clone: The junction shows a germline mismatch at one end, possibly a read error. The chain employs TRBV9 and TRBJ2-7; 7 bases map to TRBD1. The CDR3 has 15 amino acids. CDR1 is SGDLS, CDR2 YYNGEE, per germline. CDR3 sequence (DNA): TGTGCCGGCAGCGCTGGACAGGCCTCTCGCTACGAGCAGTACTTC. Encoded protein: CAGSAGQASRYEQYF.

The rearrangement joins TRBV4-1 to TRBJ2-1; D is unresolved. Trimming pared 1 base from V and 5 bases from J, leaving 12 bases between. The CDR3 has 15 amino acids. CDR1 is MGHRA, CDR2 YSYEKL, per germline. Here the CDR3 DNA reads TGCGCCAGCAGCCAAGGAAGGAGTTTCCACAATGAGCAGTTCTTC. Translated, it gives CASSQGRSFHNEQFF.

The CDR3 is CAISGQTGDTEAFF. DNA for the CDR3: TGTGCCATCAGTGGCCAGACAGGGGACACTGAAGCTTTCTTT. The genes are TRBV10-3 and TRBJ1-1, with TRBD1 identical over 8 bases. The germline V gene encodes CDR1 ENHRY and CDR2 SYGVKD. CDR3 length: 14 amino acids. The V gene end was trimmed by 4 bases and the J gene end by 3 bases; junction bases not matched to a gene: 4.

This chain uses TRBV5-4 with TRBJ2-7; 10 bases agree with TRBD1. Trimming cost V 5 bases and J 6 bases; bases outside gene matches: 14. CDR1 is SGHNT, CDR2 YYREEE, per germline (reference sequence). This CDR3 has 16 amino acids. The CDR3 region has the DNA TGTGCCAGCAGTTCCGACAGGGGGCTATTCCGGACCGAGCAGTACTTC. Translated: CASSSDRGLFRTEQYF.

This rearrangement joins TRBV4-3 to TRBJ2-5; TRBD2 matches 9 bases. Germline assignment: CDR1 LGHNA and CDR2 YSLEER. V lost 5 bases and J lost 1; bases outside the gene matches: 14. CDR3 length: 18 amino acids. The CDR3 protein is CASSRGPFSGGLQETQYF. The CDR3 coding sequence is TGCGCCAGCAGCAGGGGCCCCTTTAGCGGGGGACTCCAAGAGACCCAGTACTTC.

The CDR3 loop reads CASSRAGGNTEAFF. CDR3 DNA sequence: TGTGCCAGCAGCCGAGCGGGAGGGAACACTGAAGCTTTCTTT. The V gene is TRBV27, the J gene TRBJ1-1; D is undetermined. V was trimmed by 6 bases and J by 1 base, leaving 12 bases between them. The CDR3 spans 14 residues. Germline loops: CDR1 MNHEY, CDR2 SMNVEV (reference sequence).

The chain couples TRBV6-5 to TRBJ2-1; D remains ambiguous. The ends were cut back, 2 bases at V and 0 bases at J, with 8 bases in the middle. CDR1 is MNHEY, CDR2 SVGAGI, per germline. CDR3 length: 15 amino acids. As DNA, the CDR3 is TGTGCCAGCAGTTACGTCCCCCTCTCCTACAATGAGCAGTTCTTC. Protein sequence: CASSYVPLSYNEQFF.

The chain recombines TRBV19 with TRBJ1-5; D gene ambiguous. V was clipped by 10 bases and J by 7 bases, with 17 bases between them. CDR1 is LNHDA, CDR2 SQIVND, per germline (reference sequence). The CDR3 is 13 amino acids. CDR3 DNA sequence: TGTGCCACTAGATGGGGAGGGTGGCAGCCCCAGCATTTT. Its translation: CATRWGGWQPQHF. The full variable domain, in which reference TRBV19 and TRBJ1-5 provide the parts outside the CDR3, is DGGITQSPKYLFRKEGQNVTLSCEQNLNHDAMYWYRQDPGQGLRLIYYSQIVNDFQKGDIAEGYSVSREKKESFPLTVTSAQKNPTAFYLCATRWGGWQPQHFGDGTRLSIL.

V is TRBV7-9 and J is TRBJ1-3; D is unclear. V shed 2 bases and J shed 2 bases, with 10 bases lying between them. CDR3 size: 15 residues. CDR1 is SEHNR, CDR2 FQNEAQ, per germline (reference sequence). The CDR3 is CASSLPVRAGNTIYF. The CDR3 DNA is TGTGCCAGCAGCTTACCCGTCCGGGCTGGAAACACCATATATTTT.

The rearrangement joins TRBV7-2 to TRBJ2-4, with a possible D match to TRBD2 (5 bases). The germline V gene has CDR1 SGHTA and CDR2 FQGNSA. The CDR3 runs to 13 residues. Trimming stripped 3 bases from V and 2 bases from J, with 5 bases between. The CDR3 DNA reads as TGTGCCAGCAGCTTCGGGACCAAAAACATTCAGTACTTC. This translates into CASSFGTKNIQYF.